A single sample is the source of the 2 T cell receptor beta chains below, sequenced in a study of vaccination and CD4 T cells after COVID-19. Their antigens are not known. As for treatment: approximately nine-day PBMC culture with coronavirus spike peptide pools or control peptides (ViraFEST assay). Sequenced with the Oncomine TCR Beta short-read assay was DNA taken from cultured CD4+ T cells. TCRdb passed the PCR reads through MiXCR, listing each CDR3 protein once. The data show 16,000 or so distinct CDR3 sequences, with approximately 45% seen just once and 5% to 8% held by the top ten. Source: CD4+ T cells from blood, cultured in vitro, taken after SARS-CoV-2 vaccination. These receptors originate from a human donor who had recovered from COVID-19.

The chain couples TRBV30 to TRBJ2-5, with a possible D match to TRBD1 (6 bases). The CDR3 is made up of 12 amino acids. Trimming removed 5 bases at V and 4 bases at J, with 11 bases between. CDR1 is GTSNPN and CDR2 is SVGIG in the germline V gene (reference sequence). CDR3 sequence: CAWFSGAETQYF. The CDR3 bases are TGTGCCTGGTTTTCAGGGGCAGAGACCCAGTACTTC.

By sample fraction, this clonotype is medium-sized. This rearrangement joins TRBV21-1 to TRBJ2-7; the D call of TRBD1 is as the table states it, not checked on the DNA. TRBV21-1 is a recognized pseudogene. The CDR3 loop spans 17 amino acids. Here the CDR3 DNA reads TGTGCCAGCAGCAAAAAAGCGGGACACGATAGCTCCTACGAGCAGTACTTC. Residues: CASSKKAGHDSSYEQYF.